Listed here are 14 T cell receptor beta chains from one sample, sequenced in a study of blood T cell repertoires in COVID-19. The assay was immunoSEQ multiplex PCR, and TCRdb's table has in-frame clones only and misses some. The sample has roughly 100,000 clones, about 88% seen once. The specimen sequenced was peripheral blood. These receptors were taken from an elderly woman with acute or convalescent COVID-19.

The chain is built from TRBV10-3 and TRBJ1-2; 9 bases map to TRBD1. Per germline, CDR1 ENHRY and CDR2 SYGVKD. CDR3 length: 15 residues. The V segment lost 2 bases and the J segment 6 bases; nucleotides outside the gene matches: 7. This CDR3 is CAISEITGQGDGYTF. CDR3 bases: TGTGCCATCAGTGAGATAACGGGACAGGGCGATGGCTACACCTTC.

This chain links TRBV2 with TRBJ1-6, with D possibly being TRBD1 (6 bases). The V end lost 7 bases, the J end lost 6 bases, and 10 bases lay between the germline ends. CDR1 SNHLY and CDR2 FYNNEI come from the germline V gene. The CDR3 covers 13 residues. The CDR3 region has the DNA TGTGCCAGCATGGCAGGGGTTAATTCACCCCTCCACTTT. Translation gives CASMAGVNSPLHF.

The V call is TRBV3-1 (or the pseudogene TRBV3-2), the J call TRBJ2-7; D is perhaps TRBD1 (5 bases). This CDR3 is built from 11 residues. V was cut by 1 base and J by 7 bases, with 5 bases left in between. Germline CDR1 reads LGHDT; CDR2 reads YNNKEL (reference sequence). The CDR3 loop is CASSQAGEQYF. The CDR3 bases are TGTGCCAGCAGCCAAGCAGGGGAGCAGTACTTC.

Here the CDR3 reads CATSDLKGVNTEAFF. The DNA of the CDR3 is TGTGCCACCAGTGATTTGAAGGGGGTTAACACTGAAGCTTTCTTT. V gene TRBV24-1 combines with J gene TRBJ1-1; weak D call: TRBD1 (6 bases). V was cut by 0 bases and J by 2 bases, with 9 bases left in between. The CDR3 consists of 15 residues. CDR1 KGHDR and CDR2 SFDVKD come from the germline V gene.

This clone was seen once. The gene calls are TRBV7-2 and TRBJ2-7, with 9 bases aligning to TRBD2. The V gene end was trimmed by 6 bases and the J gene end by 2 bases; junction bases not matched to a gene: 5. Germline values: CDR1 SGHTA, CDR2 FQGNSA. The CDR3 runs to 14 residues. The CDR3 nucleotides are TGTGCCAGCAGGAACAGCGGGGGGACCTACGAGCAGTACTTC. It encodes CASRNSGGTYEQYF. Using reference TRBV7-2 and TRBJ2-7 for the parts outside the CDR3, the full variable domain is GAGVSQSPSNKVTEKGKDVELRCDPISGHTALYWYRQSLGQGLEFLIYFQGNSAPDKSGLPSDRFSAERTGGSVSTLTIQRTQQEDSAVYLCASRNSGGTYEQYFGPGTRLTVT.

The CDR3 loop reads CSVDGTSRNEQFF. CDR3 DNA sequence: TGCAGCGTTGACGGGACTTCCCGCAATGAGCAGTTCTTC. The V call is TRBV29-1, the J call TRBJ2-1, with D maybe TRBD2 (6 bases). Germline CDR1 and CDR2: SQVTM and ANQGSEA. V was clipped by 3 bases and J by 6 bases, with 12 bases between them. The CDR3 is 13 residues long.

Comment on this clone: This specimen includes other DNA sequences encoding the same CDR3. The chain employs TRBV18 and TRBJ1-5, with TRBD1 matching over 7 bases. Trimming took 3 bases from V and 2 from J; bases not matched to a gene: 1. The CDR3 runs to 14 residues. Germline V gives CDR1 KGHSH, CDR2 LQKENI. The DNA for the CDR3 is TGTGCCAGCTCACCCACAGGGGGCAATCAGCCCCAGCATTTT. The encoded protein is CASSPTGGNQPQHF.

V and J are TRBV7-2 and TRBJ2-7, with TRBD1 as a possible D gene (6 bases). CDR1 and CDR2 from the germline V gene are SGHTA and FQGNSA. Trimming took off 4 bases at V and 5 bases at J, with 12 bases between the two ends. This CDR3 is 13 amino acids long. The CDR3 reads CASSSDRSHEQYF. As DNA, the CDR3 is TGTGCCAGCAGCTCAGACAGGTCCCACGAGCAGTACTTC.

The chain joins TRBV5-6 to TRBJ1-3; 8 bases line up with TRBD1. The germline gives CDR1 SGHDT, CDR2 YYEEEE. CDR3 length equals 16 residues. Trimming at V came to 4 bases and at J to 0 bases, leaving 6 bases not matched to a gene. This CDR3 reads CASSGRTGSSGNTIYF. In DNA form, the CDR3 reads TGTGCCAGCAGCGGGCGGACAGGGAGCTCTGGAAACACCATATATTTT.

This clone was found once. This chain connects TRBV6-5 to TRBJ1-1; tentatively, D is TRBD1 (6 bases). This CDR3 spans 15 amino acids. The V end lost 5 bases, the J end lost 8 bases, and 21 bases lay between the germline ends. Germline-derived CDR1 and CDR2 are MNHEY and SVGAGI. Here the CDR3 reads CASSTRREGVLEAFF. The CDR3 DNA reads TGTGCCAGCAGTACAAGGAGGGAGGGGGTGCTGGAAGCTTTCTTT.

This rearrangement joins TRBV6-2 or TRBV6-3 to TRBJ2-7; 13 positions match TRBD2. In germline, CDR1 is MNHEY, CDR2 SVGEGT. The V gene end was trimmed by 4 bases and the J gene end by 3 bases; junction bases not matched to a gene: 6. The CDR3 is made up of 16 amino acids. CDR3 protein: CASSSRGTSGNYEQYF. The CDR3 DNA reads TGTGCCAGCAGTTCAAGGGGGACTAGCGGGAACTACGAGCAGTACTTC.

V is TRBV18 and J is TRBJ2-1; D is unresolved. V lost 3 bases and J 2 bases, leaving 11 bases between the germline ends. This CDR3 comprises 15 residues. Germline CDR1 reads KGHSH; CDR2 reads LQKENI. CDR3: CASSPFGYAYNEQFF. CDR3 DNA: TGTGCCAGCTCACCGTTCGGGTACGCCTACAATGAGCAGTTCTTC.

This clone was detected a few times. This chain connects TRBV6-5 to TRBJ1-2; 9 bases align to TRBD1. The V gene end was trimmed by 0 bases and the J gene end by 5 bases; junction bases not matched to a gene: 7. Germline values: CDR1 MNHEY, CDR2 SVGAGI. This CDR3 has 16 residues. In nucleotides, the CDR3 is TGTGCCAGCAGTTACTCTTGGACAGGGGCGAGGTATGGCTACACCTTC. Protein product: CASSYSWTGARYGYTF.

The chain employs TRBV9 and TRBJ1-1, with D hard to call. CDR1 and CDR2 (germline): SGDLS, YYNGEE. Deletions cut 1 base from V and 5 bases from J, with 12 bases between. This CDR3 has 14 residues. The CDR3 loop is CASSVRELETEAFF. The CDR3 DNA reads TGTGCCAGCAGCGTAAGGGAGCTTGAGACTGAAGCTTTCTTT.